This T cell receptor (beta chain) was captured by sequencing in a study of cytomegalovirus exposure and HLA in healthy donors. Findings of the study overall: In presence/absence analyses, roughly uniform sequencing depth across donors was assumed.

This clone was counted only a few times. Its antigen is currently unknown. Researchers ran the PCR with 60 Vbeta and 13 Jbeta primers. Libraries were prepared by immunoSEQ multiplex PCR; TCRdb keeps only in-frame clonotypes and omits some of them. This table holds about 110,000 clones, about 83% found once. The ends were cut back, 6 bases at V and 4 bases at J, with 10 bases in the middle. This CDR3 spans 11 amino acids. Germline values: CDR1 GTSNPN, CDR2 SVGIG (reference sequence). The sample consisted of PBMCs. This TCR derives from a man younger than 35 in good health and CMV-seronegative. The rearrangement uses TRBV30 and TRBJ2-7, with unresolved D. CDR3 protein: CACSTPYEQYF. CDR3 bases: TGTGCCTGCTCGACACCTTACGAGCAGTACTTC.